Presented here are 14 T cell receptor beta chains from one specimen sequenced in a study of blood T cells in healthy people across ages. Together with a sample-barcoded 5' primer, a J-beta primer mix was included in a second PCR lasting about 6 to 12 cycles. TCRdb itself ran the 5' RACE reads through MiXCR, one entry per CDR3 protein. The data hold some 760,000 distinct CDR3 sequences, with roughly 25% observed a single time. The same data also went into a second study, on T cells of mothers and their children.

Sequencing used blood. The receptors were sampled from a boy aged 10-17 years in good health.

The rearrangement joins TRBV6-1 to TRBJ2-3, with 10 bases matching TRBD1. The CDR3 sequence is 16 residues long. With 7 bases clipped from V and 2 bases from J, the junction kept 9 bases outside the gene matches. Germline V gene lookup returns CDR1 MNHNS and CDR2 SASEGT. The CDR3 here is CASNAAGQGFTDTQYF. As DNA, the CDR3 is TGTGCCAGCAACGCAGCGGGACAGGGGTTCACAGATACGCAGTATTTT.

This clonotype has just a few counts. J is TRBJ2-1 and V is TRBV29-1; 7 bases match TRBD2. The ends lost 3 bases at V and 6 bases at J; junction bases unmatched: 2. The CDR3 extends over 12 amino acids. CDR1 SQVTM and CDR2 ANQGSEA come from the germline V gene. The CDR3 DNA sequence: TGCAGCGTTGACAGGGAGGGCAATGAGCAGTTCTTC. Amino acids: CSVDREGNEQFF.

The V and J genes are TRBV15 and TRBJ2-2; D not resolved. CDR1 and CDR2 (germline): LNHNV, YYDKDF (reference sequence). The CDR3 runs to 14 residues. Trimming took off 4 bases at V and 1 base at J, with 7 bases between the two ends. The CDR3 sequence: CATSKERNTGELFF. The DNA of the CDR3 is TGTGCCACCAGCAAAGAAAGGAACACCGGGGAGCTGTTTTTT.

V is TRBV24-1 and J is TRBJ2-5, with 8 bases identical to TRBD2. The J call may be in error: the DNA end matches TRBJ2-1 better. Germline V gene data show CDR1 as KGHDR and CDR2 as SFDVKD. This CDR3 is built from 13 residues. The CDR3 protein is CATGGGTYNEQFF. For the CDR3, the DNA is TGTGCCACCGGCGGGGGGACGTACAATGAGCAGTTCTTC.

The sample holds a few counts of this clonotype. The V call is TRBV18, the J call TRBJ2-1, with a tentative D call TRBD2 (6 bases). The J call may be mistaken, given a closer DNA end match to TRBJ2-7. This CDR3 comprises 16 residues. CDR1 and CDR2 (germline): KGHSH, LQKENI. The CDR3 region has the DNA TGTGCCAGCTCAGAGAGAGGCCGGGAGAGGACCTACGAGCAGTACTTC. This codes for CASSERGRERTYEQYF.

The table lists this clonotype with a few counts. The J gene is TRBJ2-7, the V gene TRBV4-1, with 8 bases lining up with TRBD1. V gave up 1 base and J gave up 3 bases; unmatched junction bases: 8. CDR3 length: 16 amino acids. Germline CDR1 reads MGHRA; CDR2 reads YSYEKL. The CDR3 spells CASSQAQTGEYYEQYF. CDR3 bases: TGCGCCAGCAGCCAAGCCCAGACAGGGGAATACTACGAGCAGTACTTC.

The chain employs TRBV6-6 and TRBJ2-1; D is uncertain. Trimming removed 2 bases from V and 9 bases from J, with 8 bases in between. The CDR3 runs 12 residues. Germline CDR1 reads MNHNY; CDR2 reads SVGAGI (reference sequence). The CDR3 is CASSYGLIEQFF. The DNA of the CDR3 is TGTGCCAGCAGTTACGGTCTGATTGAGCAGTTCTTC.

This clonotype has just a few counts. The chain couples TRBV7-9 to TRBJ1-4, with D uncertain. Trimming took off 8 bases at V and 7 bases at J, with 17 bases between the two ends. The CDR3 loop spans 14 amino acids. CDR1 is SEHNR and CDR2 is FQNEAQ in the germline V gene (reference sequence). In DNA form, the CDR3 reads TGTGCCAGCGCCCCGGGAGAGCAAGTTGAAAAACTGTTTTTT. This codes for CASAPGEQVEKLFF.

With regard to this clonotype: Germline and junction disagree at one end, which may indicate a read error. The chain recombines TRBV28 with TRBJ2-5; TRBD1 is a possible D gene (5 bases). This CDR3 has 14 amino acids. Germline V gene lookup returns CDR1 MDHEN and CDR2 SYDVKM. The CDR3, as DNA: TGTACCAGCAGTTTATATAGCCCGCAGGGGACCCAGTACTTC. This gives the protein CTSSLYSPQGTQYF.

This clonotype was seen more than once but under ten times. V is TRBV27 and J is TRBJ2-6; tentative D call: TRBD2 (6 bases). Deletions cut 5 bases from V and 5 bases from J, with 10 bases between. The CDR3 has 14 amino acids. The germline gives CDR1 MNHEY, CDR2 SMNVEV (reference sequence). The CDR3 DNA follows: TGTGCCAGCAGTCCAGGCGGGAGGGCCAACGTCCTGACTTTC. Its protein is CASSPGGRANVLTF.

The chain has TRBV11-1 and TRBJ2-5; unclear D gene. This CDR3 region has 14 residues. Germline loops: CDR1 SGHAT, CDR2 FQDESV (reference sequence). V was clipped by 9 bases and J by 1 base, with 15 bases between them. Written as DNA, the CDR3 is TGTGCCAGATTCCCGCGGAAGGCCCAAGAGACCCAGTACTTC. Protein product: CARFPRKAQETQYF.

This clonotype was counted only a few times. The V call is TRBV12-5, the J call TRBJ1-1, with a tentative D call TRBD1 (6 bases). The length of the CDR3 is 16 residues. Per germline, CDR1 LGHNT and CDR2 FRNRAP. V gave up 0 bases and J gave up 7 bases, with 18 bases separating them. This CDR3 reads CASGLVSAGEGFEAFF. In DNA form, the CDR3 reads TGTGCTAGTGGTTTGGTATCTGCAGGGGAGGGATTTGAAGCTTTCTTT.

The genes are TRBV7-9 and TRBJ2-5, with TRBD1 identical over 8 bases. The J call is in doubt because the DNA end fits TRBJ2-1 better. CDR1 is SEHNR and CDR2 is FQNEAQ in the germline V gene (reference sequence). This CDR3 contains 14 residues. In DNA, the CDR3 is TGTGCCAGCAGCGACGGGACAGGTCCCGATGAGCAGTTCTTC. Residues: CASSDGTGPDEQFF.

This clonotype was counted a few times. The CDR3 protein is CASSPFEQVETQYF. The CDR3 coding sequence is TGTGCCAGCTCACCATTCGAACAGGTTGAGACCCAGTACTTC. This rearrangement joins TRBV18 to TRBJ2-5; TRBD1 is a possible D gene (5 bases). CDR3 size: 14 residues. V was clipped by 2 bases and J by 5 bases, with 12 bases between them. The germline V gene has CDR1 KGHSH and CDR2 LQKENI.